This paragraph reports one TCR beta chain. Its antigen is undetermined. The data were obtained in a study of CD8+ T cells in alopecia areata. RNA extraction and reverse transcription yielded cDNA as sequencing template. Some clones are missing from TCRdb's copy, which holds only in-frame ones; the method was immunoSEQ multiplex PCR. Seen here are approximately 150,000 clones, around 55% observed once, and the top ten hold about 4.3%. Study-wide results and limits: Mouse data revealed clearer TCR sharing than patient data did, a gap possibly tied to HLA.

Sequencing input: CD4+ T cells sorted from blood. This clonotype was sampled from a human donor in good health.

CDR3 nucleotides: TGTGCCTGGAGGGGGGCTTACAATGAGCAGTTCTTC. This sequence encodes CAWRGAYNEQFF. The V gene is TRBV30, the J gene TRBJ2-1; TRBD1 might be the D (6 bases). The V gene lost 3 bases and the J gene lost 4 bases, with 7 bases spanning the gap. The CDR3 spans 12 residues. Germline loops: CDR1 GTSNPN, CDR2 SVGIG (reference sequence).